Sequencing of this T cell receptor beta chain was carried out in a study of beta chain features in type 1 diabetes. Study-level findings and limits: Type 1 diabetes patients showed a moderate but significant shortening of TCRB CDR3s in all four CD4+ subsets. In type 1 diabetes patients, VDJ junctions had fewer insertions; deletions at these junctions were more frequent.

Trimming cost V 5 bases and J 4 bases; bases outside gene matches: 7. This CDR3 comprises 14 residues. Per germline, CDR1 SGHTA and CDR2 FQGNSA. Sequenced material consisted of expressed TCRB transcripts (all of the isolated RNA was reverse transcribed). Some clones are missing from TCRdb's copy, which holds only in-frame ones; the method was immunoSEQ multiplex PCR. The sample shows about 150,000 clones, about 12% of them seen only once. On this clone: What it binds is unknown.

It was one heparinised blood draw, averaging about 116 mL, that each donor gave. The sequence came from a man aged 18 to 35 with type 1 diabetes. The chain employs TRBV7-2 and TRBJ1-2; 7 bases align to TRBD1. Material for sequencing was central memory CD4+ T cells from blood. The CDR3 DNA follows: TGTGCCAGCAGCGAATACGGACAGGCCTATGGCTACACCTTC. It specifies CASSEYGQAYGYTF.